The rows below give T cell receptor beta chains drawn from one sample of a study of T cell responses to AZD1222 COVID-19 vaccine. TCRdb's copy holds only in-frame clones and misses some; the assay was immunoSEQ multiplex PCR. Of about 140,000 clones listed, just under 95% are singletons. The input for sequencing was peripheral blood, taken 28 days after the second AZD1222 dose. The receptors were gathered from an adult who received the AZD1222 COVID-19 vaccine. CDR3s include the opening cysteine and the closing phenylalanine or tryptophan. The D gene is left open where the match is weak. The size entry is marked missing in some rows and otherwise reads once, few, many or a size class.

j_call,d_call,clone_size,cdr3_length,v_call,cdr3_nt,cdr3_aa
TRBJ2-7,TRBD1,NA,15,TRBV27,TGTGCCAGCAGTCCGGGGACAGTTCCCTCCTACGAGCAGTACTTC,CASSPGTVPSYEQYF
TRBJ1-3,NA,NA,15,TRBV3-1/TRBV3-2,TGTGCCAGCAGCCTCGACAGGTTGGCTGGAAACACCATATATTTT,CASSLDRLAGNTIYF
TRBJ1-2,NA,NA,14,TRBV2,TGTGCCAGCAGTGAGATAGGAGGGGGCTATGGCTACACCTTC,CASSEIGGGYGYTF
TRBJ1-4,NA,NA,15,TRBV6-5,TGTGCCAGCAGTCGACTCGGGGGAGATGGGGAAAAACTGTTTTTT,CASSRLGGDGEKLFF
TRBJ2-5,NA,few,13,TRBV28,TGTGCCACCCGTCCGACTAGTCGAGAGACCCAGTACTTC,CATRPTSRETQYF
TRBJ1-1,NA,NA,13,TRBV28,TGTGCCAGCAGTTTGGGTGGGAGCACTGAAGCTTTCTTT,CASSLGGSTEAFF
TRBJ2-3,NA,NA,11,TRBV5-1,TGCGCCAGCAGCTTGCGCGATACGCAGTATTTT,CASSLRDTQYF
TRBJ2-3,TRBD1,NA,14,TRBV7-2,TGTGCCAGCAGCTCGGGACAGGGCACAGATACGCAGTATTTT,CASSSGQGTDTQYF
TRBJ1-1,NA,NA,15,TRBV5-1,TGCGCCAGCAGCCGGGGTCGAGCTTTGAACACTGAAGCTTTCTTT,CASSRGRALNTEAFF
TRBJ2-1,TRBD1,NA,15,TRBV19,TGTGCCAGTAGTATCGGGGACAGGGGACTCGGGGAGCAGTTCTTC,CASSIGDRGLGEQFF
TRBJ1-2,NA,NA,15,TRBV6-2/TRBV6-3,TGTGCCAGCAGTTCCGGCTTGACAGGATGGTATGGCTACACCTTC,CASSSGLTGWYGYTF
TRBJ2-2,TRBD1,NA,16,TRBV10-3,TGTGCCATCAGTGAGGGGGGACAGGGGCTCCCCGGGGAGCTGTTTTTT,CAISEGGQGLPGELFF
TRBJ1-2,NA,NA,15,TRBV6-5,TGTGCCAGCAGTTACTCCATACGGGGGGAACGGGGCTACACCTTC,CASSYSIRGERGYTF
TRBJ1-3,TRBD1,NA,15,TRBV4-2,TGTGCCAGCAGCCAAGAAACAGGGGCTGGAAACACCATATATTTT,CASSQETGAGNTIYF
TRBJ1-6,NA,NA,15,TRBV20-1,TGCAGTGCTAGTCGACAGGTTCGGATAGGTTCACCCCTCCACTTT,CSASRQVRIGSPLHF
TRBJ1-2,NA,NA,15,TRBV3-1/TRBV3-2,TGTGCCAGCACCCCAAGGGTTGGGAGAAACTATGGCTACACCTTC,CASTPRVGRNYGYTF
TRBJ1-2,NA,NA,14,TRBV6-1,TGTGCCAGCAGTGAATTAAGGAGTTCGGGGGGCTACACCTTC,CASSELRSSGGYTF
TRBJ1-5,NA,NA,17,TRBV4-2,TGTGCCAGCAGCCGACCTATCCCGGGACGGGGAAATCAGCCCCAGCATTTT,CASSRPIPGRGNQPQHF
TRBJ1-6,NA,NA,16,TRBV7-6,TGTGCCAGCAGCCCAAAACAGTACTCCTATAATTCACCCCTCCACTTT,CASSPKQYSYNSPLHF
TRBJ2-1,NA,NA,14,TRBV19,TGTGCCAGTACGTTCCAGGGCTCCTACAATGAGCAGTTCTTC,CASTFQGSYNEQFF
TRBJ1-5,NA,NA,14,TRBV5-1,TGCGCCAGCATACGCTTGGGGGGTTGGCAGCCCCAGCATTTT,CASIRLGGWQPQHF
TRBJ2-7,NA,once,13,TRBV7-2,TGTGCCAGCAGCTTAGAAGAACTCAGGAAGCAGTACTTC,CASSLEELRKQYF
TRBJ1-1,NA,NA,13,TRBV12-3/TRBV12-4,TGTGCCAGCAGTCCTACCTCCGGGACAAGAGCTTTCTTT,CASSPTSGTRAFF
TRBJ1-5,TRBD1,NA,15,TRBV30,TGTGCCTGGAGCCCGGGGACAGTGGGCAATCAGCCCCAGCATTTT,CAWSPGTVGNQPQHF
TRBJ1-3,NA,NA,11,TRBV6-6,TGTGCCAGCAGGAGGGAATACACCATATATTTT,CASRREYTIYF
TRBJ2-1,TRBD1,NA,18,TRBV30,TGTGCCTGGAGTGACGCACTCGGGGTGGGGACAGGGAGGAATGAGCAGTTCTTC,CAWSDALGVGTGRNEQFF
TRBJ2-1,NA,NA,13,TRBV5-6,TGTGCCAGCAGCTTTCAGCGGTACAATGAGCAGTTCTTC,CASSFQRYNEQFF
TRBJ2-7,NA,NA,15,TRBV4-2,TGTGCCAGCAGCCAAGATCAAGGGGGAGGATACGAGCAGTACTTC,CASSQDQGGGYEQYF
TRBJ2-7,NA,few,15,TRBV27,TGTGCCAGCAGTCGAGCTATCGGGTTCTCCTACGAGCAGTACTTC,CASSRAIGFSYEQYF
TRBJ2-7,TRBD1,NA,15,TRBV18,TGTGCCAGCTCACCTTCCTCGGACAGGGGACACGAGCAGTACTTC,CASSPSSDRGHEQYF
TRBJ1-2,NA,NA,18,TRBV19,TGTGCCAGTACCATTGATTGGGGCAGGAGTTCTTTTAACTATGGCTACACCTTC,CASTIDWGRSSFNYGYTF